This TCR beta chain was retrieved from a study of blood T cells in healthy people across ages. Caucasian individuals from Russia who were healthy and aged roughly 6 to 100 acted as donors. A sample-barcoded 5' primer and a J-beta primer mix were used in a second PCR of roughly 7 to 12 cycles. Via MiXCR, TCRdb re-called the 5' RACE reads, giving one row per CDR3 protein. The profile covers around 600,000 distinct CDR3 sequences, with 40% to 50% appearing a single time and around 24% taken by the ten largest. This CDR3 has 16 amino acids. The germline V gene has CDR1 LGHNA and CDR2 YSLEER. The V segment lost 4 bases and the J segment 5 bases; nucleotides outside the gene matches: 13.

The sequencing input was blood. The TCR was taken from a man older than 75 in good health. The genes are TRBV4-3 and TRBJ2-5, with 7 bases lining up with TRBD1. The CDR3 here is CASSLERQGGGETQYF. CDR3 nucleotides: TGCGCCAGCAGCCTAGAGAGACAGGGCGGAGGTGAGACCCAGTACTTC.